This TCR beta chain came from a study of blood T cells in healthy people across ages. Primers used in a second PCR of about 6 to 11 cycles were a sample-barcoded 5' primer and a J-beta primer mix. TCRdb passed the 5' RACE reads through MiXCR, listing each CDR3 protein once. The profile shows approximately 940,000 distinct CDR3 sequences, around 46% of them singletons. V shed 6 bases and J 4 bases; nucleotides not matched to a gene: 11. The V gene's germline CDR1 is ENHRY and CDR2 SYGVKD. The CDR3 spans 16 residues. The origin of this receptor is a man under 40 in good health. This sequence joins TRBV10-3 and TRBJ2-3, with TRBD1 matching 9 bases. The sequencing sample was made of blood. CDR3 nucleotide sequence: TGTGCCATCAGCCCACAGGGGGCGACGGGTTCAGATACGCAGTATTTT. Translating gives CAISPQGATGSDTQYF.